Below are 3 T cell receptor beta chains sequenced from a single sample in a study of beta chain features in type 1 diabetes. No antigen has been identified for these receptors. Expressed TCRB transcripts were sequenced, since all the RNA that had been isolated was reverse transcribed. The data were produced by immunoSEQ multiplex PCR, yet TCRdb's version contains in-frame clones alone and is incomplete. The repertoire holds around 120,000 clones, with around a sixth as singletons. Study-wide findings and caveats: In every one of the four CD4+ subsets, TCRB CDR3s were moderately but significantly shorter in Type 1 diabetes patients.

Sequencing was carried out using central memory CD4+ T cells from blood. These receptors came from a man between 18 and 29 years old with type 1 diabetes.

This clone was seen a few times. The V and J genes are TRBV30 and TRBJ2-7; D is unclear. Germline lookup yields CDR1 GTSNPN and CDR2 SVGIG (reference sequence). This CDR3 spans 16 amino acids. The V and J ends lost 0 bases and 3 bases respectively, with 18 bases between them. CDR3 region: CAWSVGFRRPHYEQYF. CDR3 nucleotides: TGTGCCTGGAGTGTAGGTTTTCGGAGACCCCACTACGAGCAGTACTTC.

This clone was recorded a few times. The chain links TRBV2 to TRBJ2-5, with 7 nucleotides matching TRBD2. V was clipped by 6 bases and J by 5 bases; unmatched bases: 9. This CDR3 comprises 14 residues. Looked up from germline, CDR1 is SNHLY and CDR2 is FYNNEI. The CDR3 spells CASSWLAVLETQYF. In nucleotides, the CDR3 is TGTGCCAGCAGCTGGCTAGCGGTCCTCGAGACCCAGTACTTC.

This clone was counted a few times. The rearrangement joins TRBV7-9 to TRBJ1-1; 8 nucleotides match TRBD1. The length of the CDR3 is 13 residues. Losses at the gene ends were 5 bases for V and 8 bases for J; bases not matched to a gene: 7. CDR1 and CDR2 from the germline V gene are SEHNR and FQNEAQ (reference sequence). CDR3 bases: TGTGCCAGCAGCACACAGGGGGGCGTCGAAGCTTTCTTT. Protein: CASSTQGGVEAFF.